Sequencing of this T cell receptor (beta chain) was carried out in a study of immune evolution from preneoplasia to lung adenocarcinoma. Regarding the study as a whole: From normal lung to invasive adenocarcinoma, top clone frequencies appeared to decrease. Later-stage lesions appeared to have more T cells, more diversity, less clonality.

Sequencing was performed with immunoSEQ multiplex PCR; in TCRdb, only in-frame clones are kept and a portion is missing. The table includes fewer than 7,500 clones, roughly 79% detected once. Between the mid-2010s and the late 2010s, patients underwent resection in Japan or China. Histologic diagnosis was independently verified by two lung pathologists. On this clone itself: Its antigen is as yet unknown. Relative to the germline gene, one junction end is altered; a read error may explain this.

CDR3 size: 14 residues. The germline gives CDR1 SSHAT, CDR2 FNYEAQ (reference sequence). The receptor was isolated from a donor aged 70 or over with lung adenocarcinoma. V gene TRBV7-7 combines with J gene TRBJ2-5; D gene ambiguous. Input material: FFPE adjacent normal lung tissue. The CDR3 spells CASSSGIFQETQYF. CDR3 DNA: TGTGCTAGCAGTTCTGGGATTTTCCAAGAGACCCAGTACTTC.